These 5 T cell receptor beta chains share one sample of origin, sequenced in a study of radiotherapy plus CTLA-4 blockade in lung cancer. Sequenced by immunoSEQ multiplex PCR; TCRdb stores in-frame clones only, minus some. The table has some 110,000 clones, around 75% seen once. The input for sequencing was peripheral blood, taken from a patient treated with radiotherapy plus ipilimumab. The origin of the receptors is a human donor with non-small cell lung cancer who had a partial response to radiotherapy plus ipilimumab.

The J gene is TRBJ1-5, the V gene TRBV5-6; 7 nucleotides align to TRBD1. The CDR3 is 14 amino acids. Germline CDR1 reads SGHDT; CDR2 reads YYEEEE. V lost 1 base and J lost 6; bases outside the gene matches: 4. The CDR3 nucleotides read TGTGCCAGCAGCTTGAACAGGGGCCGTCAGCCCCAGCATTTT. It encodes CASSLNRGRQPQHF.

This clone was seen once. The chain links TRBV19 to TRBJ1-5, with 7 bases fitting TRBD1. V gave up 5 bases and J gave up 0 bases; unmatched junction bases: 4. This CDR3 comprises 15 residues. From germline, CDR1 is LNHDA and CDR2 SQIVND (reference sequence). The CDR3 reads CASSWDRDSNQPQHF. CDR3 nucleotides: TGTGCCAGTAGTTGGGACAGAGATAGCAATCAGCCCCAGCATTTT. The whole variable domain, filled in from reference TRBV19 and TRBJ1-5, reads DGGITQSPKYLFRKEGQNVTLSCEQNLNHDAMYWYRQDPGQGLRLIYYSQIVNDFQKGDIAEGYSVSREKKESFPLTVTSAQKNPTAFYLCASSWDRDSNQPQHFGDGTRLSIL.

This rearrangement joins TRBV7-9 to TRBJ1-1, with 8 bases identical to TRBD1. The V gene end was trimmed by 5 bases and the J gene end by 1 base; junction bases not matched to a gene: 6. CDR3 size: 15 residues. The germline CDR1 and CDR2 sequences are SEHNR and FQNEAQ (reference sequence). The DNA for the CDR3 is TGTGCCAGCAGCCCACGACAGGGGACGAACACTGAAGCTTTCTTT. Its translation: CASSPRQGTNTEAFF.

J is TRBJ1-4 and V is TRBV2; D gene uncertain. The CDR3 covers 13 residues. V lost 6 bases to trimming and J lost 8 bases, with 13 bases between them. Germline V gene lookup returns CDR1 SNHLY and CDR2 FYNNEI. CDR3: CASSIGFWEKLFF. CDR3 sequence (DNA): TGTGCCAGCAGCATCGGGTTTTGGGAAAAACTGTTTTTT.

The chain has TRBV6-1 and TRBJ2-5; 9 bases are a match to TRBD1. The V gene's germline CDR1 is MNHNS and CDR2 SASEGT. The CDR3 spans 14 residues. The V gene end was trimmed by 6 bases and the J gene end by 4 bases; junction bases not matched to a gene: 6. The CDR3 DNA is TGTGCCAGCAGGAAGGCGGACAGGGGAGAGACCCAGTACTTC. This sequence encodes CASRKADRGETQYF.